The entry below describes one T cell receptor beta chain. The table lists this clonotype with a few counts. Its antigen is unknown. The input lacks base qualities; no much larger clone sits a single base away. The CDR3 numbers 15 residues from cysteine through phenylalanine. Only CDR3 DNA is held: 45 bases, read in frame from base 1. Between the V and J ends, shortened by 2 bases and 7 bases respectively, the junction contains 16 bases. Per the germline V gene, MDHEN is the CDR1 and SYDVKM is the CDR2. This sample was included in a study of response to subunit inactivated influenza vaccine (dated by TCRdb to the late 2010s). For context, the study as a whole: Deep quantitative profiling of the T cell receptor repertoire was used in the study to follow responses to a trivalent subunit inactivated influenza vaccine. General conclusions and limits of the study: The authors suggested that each seasonal influenza vaccination may recruit only a limited number of new T cells.

Library preparation used RT-PCR. The sample was run on an Illumina HiSeq 2500. TCRdb trimmed public reads at Q25 via fastp, called clones via MiXCR and kept in-frame beta chains. Records with the same CDR3 protein are collapsed into one entry carrying the most frequent genes and DNA. The sample table lists more than 450,000 distinct CDR3 sequences, over 9.5% of them with a count of one. About 10% of the sample comes from the top ten. Sequenced material: PBMCs from blood, taken on the day of vaccination. In this chain, TRBV28 is recombined with TRBJ2-3, with the D gene not clear enough to name. The origin of this receptor is a man aged 50 to 60 who received an inactivated influenza vaccine. Donor details come from another sample of the same person, matched by shared clones. The DNA sequence reads TGTGCCAGCAGTTTAGTTGTATCCCCCGGGCATACGCAGTATTTT. It translates to CASSLVVSPGHTQYF.